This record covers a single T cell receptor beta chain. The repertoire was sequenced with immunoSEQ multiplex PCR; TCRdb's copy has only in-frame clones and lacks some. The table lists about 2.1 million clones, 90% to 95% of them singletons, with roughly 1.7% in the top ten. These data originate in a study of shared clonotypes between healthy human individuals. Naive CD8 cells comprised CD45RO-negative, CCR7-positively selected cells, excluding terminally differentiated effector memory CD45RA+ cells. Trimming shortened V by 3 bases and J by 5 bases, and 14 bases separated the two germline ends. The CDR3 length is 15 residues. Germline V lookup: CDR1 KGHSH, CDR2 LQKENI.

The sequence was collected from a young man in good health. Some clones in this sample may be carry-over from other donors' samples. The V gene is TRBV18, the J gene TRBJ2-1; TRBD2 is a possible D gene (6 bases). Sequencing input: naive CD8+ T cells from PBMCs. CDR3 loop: CASSPRRESNNEQFF. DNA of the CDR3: TGTGCCAGCTCACCTCGGAGGGAGTCAAACAATGAGCAGTTCTTC. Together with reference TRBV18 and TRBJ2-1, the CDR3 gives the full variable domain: NAGVMQNPRHLVRRRGQEARLRCSPMKGHSHVYWYRQLPEEGLKFMVYLQKENIIDESGMPKERFSAEFPKEGPSILRIQQVVRGDSAAYFCASSPRRESNNEQFFGPGTRLTVL.